Each of the 31 T cell receptor beta chains below was sequenced from the same sample in a study of blood T cell repertoires in COVID-19 (dated by TCRdb to between 2020 and 2021). Library preparation was by the immunoSEQ multiplex PCR assay. TCRdb stores this immuneACCESS table with in-frame sequences only. Part of the clones is absent; in the studies checked, under half of the shortfall reflects unresolved V genes, and no reason is known for the rest. The sample has roughly 140,000 clones on record, approximately 84% of them singletons. The ten most abundant clones make up roughly 8% of the sample. The specimen was peripheral blood. These receptors all stem from a woman aged 60-70 years with COVID-19, enrolled during active disease.

The J gene is TRBJ2-5, the V gene TRBV15; D perhaps matches TRBD1 (5 bases). Germline values: CDR1 LNHNV, CDR2 YYDKDF (reference sequence). The germline V and J ends were trimmed by 10 bases and 1 base, with 13 bases remaining between them. The CDR3 loop spans 13 amino acids. The CDR3 reads CAISRTIQETQYF. In nucleotides, the CDR3 is TGTGCCATATCCAGGACAATCCAAGAGACCCAGTACTTC.

The rearrangement joins TRBV21-1 to TRBJ2-3; TRBD2 was called by the table and not checked on the DNA. TRBV21-1 is a pseudogene locus. This CDR3 has 18 residues. CDR3 sequence: CASSKDVRRSQLSDTQYF. DNA for the CDR3: TGTGCCAGCAGCAAAGACGTAAGACGTAGCCAGTTAAGTGATACGCAGTATTTT.

V is TRBV18 and J is TRBJ2-7; D unresolved. Trimming shortened V by 6 bases and J by 0 bases, and 9 bases separated the two germline ends. Germline V gives CDR1 KGHSH, CDR2 LQKENI. The CDR3 spans 13 residues. In nucleotides, the CDR3 is TGTGCCAGCTCGGCGGATAGCTCCTACGAGCAGTACGTC. It is translated as CASSADSSYEQYV.

V is TRBV7-3 and J is TRBJ1-1; the match to TRBD1 covers 7 bases. The V gene end was trimmed by 5 bases and the J gene end by 4 bases; junction bases not matched to a gene: 7. Germline-derived CDR1 and CDR2 are SGHTA and FQGTGA. The CDR3 runs to 14 residues. CDR3 bases: TGTGCCAGCAGCCAGGGACAGCCGGCCACTGAAGCTTTCTTT. This gives the protein CASSQGQPATEAFF.

The rearrangement joins TRBV6-5 to TRBJ1-5; D call uncertain. Looked up from germline, CDR1 is MNHEY and CDR2 is SVGAGI. CDR3 size: 15 residues. Between the trimmed V and J ends, which lost 6 bases and 6 bases, there was a span of 18 bases. The CDR3 sequence is CASSPLARGSQPQHF. In nucleotides, the CDR3 is TGTGCCAGCAGCCCCCTGGCCCGAGGAAGTCAGCCCCAGCATTTT.

This clone has a single count. This sequence joins TRBV6-5 and TRBJ1-3, with D unclear. The germline V gene encodes CDR1 MNHEY and CDR2 SVGAGI. The CDR3 has 15 amino acids. With 6 bases removed from V and 5 bases from J, the gap between germline ends came to 17 bases. The CDR3 DNA is TGTGCCAGCAGCCCATCGCCGGGAAGCCGAAACACCATATATTTT. Translation: CASSPSPGSRNTIYF.

CDR3 sequence reads: CASSSGQGAGGYTF. DNA of the CDR3: TGTGCCAGCAGCTCGGGACAGGGGGCTGGAGGCTACACCTTC. The genes are TRBV3-1 (or the pseudogene TRBV3-2) and TRBJ1-2, with TRBD1 matching 12 bases. Germline V CDR1 and CDR2: LGHDT, YNNKEL (reference sequence). The CDR3 consists of 14 residues. V shed 5 bases, J shed 8 bases, and the junction held 6 bases outside the gene matches.

The chain links TRBV24-1 to TRBJ2-1; the D is unclear. V lost 4 bases to trimming and J lost 6 bases, with 3 bases between them. The CDR3 is made up of 11 amino acids. The germline V gene encodes CDR1 KGHDR and CDR2 SFDVKD. As DNA, the CDR3 is TGTGCCACCAGTGACCGCAATGAGCAGTTCTTC. Amino acids: CATSDRNEQFF.

The J gene is TRBJ2-1, the V gene TRBV29-1; D might be TRBD1 (5 bases). This CDR3 has 11 residues. Germline V gene sequence: CDR1 SQVTM, CDR2 ANQGSEA. The V gene lost 6 bases and the J gene lost 6 bases, with 9 bases spanning the gap. CDR3 sequence reads: CSVKDTNEQFF. The CDR3 nucleotides are TGCAGCGTCAAGGACACCAATGAGCAGTTCTTC.

The V gene is TRBV18, the J gene TRBJ2-3; tentatively, D is TRBD2 (5 bases). The V end lost 1 base, the J end lost 3 bases, and 11 bases lay between the germline ends. This CDR3 has 15 amino acids. Germline values: CDR1 KGHSH, CDR2 LQKENI. The CDR3 region has the DNA TGTGCCAGCTCACCACAGACCCCGGGAACAGATACGCAGTATTTT. Its protein product is CASSPQTPGTDTQYF.

The chain joins TRBV5-1 to TRBJ2-2; TRBD2 agrees at 11 bases. V was pared by 4 bases and J by 7 bases, with 9 bases of the junction left unmatched. Germline CDR1 SGHRS, CDR2 YFSETQ. There are 16 residues in the CDR3. CDR3 sequence (DNA): TGCGCCAGCAGCCCCCCTACTAGCGGGAGTTTCGGGGAGCTGTTTTTT. This encodes CASSPPTSGSFGELFF.

The CDR3 loop reads CASSTHENTEAFF. CDR3 nucleotides: TGTGCCAGCAGCACACACGAGAACACTGAAGCTTTCTTT. The chain carries TRBV7-8 and TRBJ1-1; no firm D call. V was trimmed by 5 bases and J by 1 base, leaving 8 bases between them. The germline gives CDR1 SGHVS, CDR2 FQNEAQ. The CDR3 sequence is 13 residues long.

The gene calls are TRBV6-5 and TRBJ2-5; maybe TRBD1 (5 bases). This CDR3 region has 14 residues. V lost 6 bases and J 0 bases, leaving 11 bases between the germline ends. From germline, CDR1 is MNHEY and CDR2 SVGAGI. The CDR3 DNA reads TGTGCCAGCAGGTCGACAGAGTACCAAGAGACCCAGTACTTC. Translating it yields CASRSTEYQETQYF.

The CDR3 bases are TGCGCCAGCAGCGTCGACAAGTGGGGCTACACCTTC. Amino acids: CASSVDKWGYTF. The chain uses TRBV5-1 and TRBJ1-2; D is unresolved. The length of the CDR3 is 12 residues. V lost 4 bases, J lost 8 bases, and 12 bases lay in between. The germline V gene encodes CDR1 SGHRS and CDR2 YFSETQ. The full variable domain, its missing parts supplied by reference TRBV5-1 and TRBJ1-2, is KAGVTQTPRYLIKTRGQQVTLSCSPISGHRSVSWYQQTPGQGLQFLFEYFSETQRNKGNFPGRFSGRQFSNSRSEMNVSTLELGDSALYLCASSVDKWGYTFGSGTRLTVV.

The chain links TRBV7-2 to TRBJ1-2, with TRBD1 matching 10 bases. Germline CDR1 and CDR2: SGHTA and FQGNSA. The J segment lost 8 bases and the V segment lost 0 bases, leaving 6 bases of the junction unmatched. CDR3 size: 15 residues. In nucleotides, the CDR3 is TGTGCCAGCAGCTTAGCCGTCGGACAGGGGGTAGGCTACACCTTC. Translated: CASSLAVGQGVGYTF.

The J gene is TRBJ2-3, the V gene TRBV3-1 (or the pseudogene TRBV3-2), with 7 bases lining up with TRBD1. Germline V CDR1 and CDR2: LGHDT, YNNKEL (reference sequence). The V gene end was trimmed by 4 bases and the J gene end by 4 bases; junction bases not matched to a gene: 8. The CDR3 consists of 15 residues. CDR3 protein: CASSRTGLGADTQYF. CDR3 sequence (DNA): TGTGCCAGCAGCCGGACAGGTCTCGGGGCAGATACGCAGTATTTT.

The rearrangement uses TRBV9 and TRBJ1-2; 7 bases agree with TRBD1. Trimming cost V 2 bases and J 3 bases; bases outside gene matches: 7. Germline assignment: CDR1 SGDLS and CDR2 YYNGEE. This CDR3 contains 15 residues. CDR3 region: CASSVGQAGHYGYTF. Here the CDR3 DNA reads TGTGCCAGCAGCGTTGGACAGGCAGGGCACTATGGCTACACCTTC.

The chain is built from TRBV3-1 (or the pseudogene TRBV3-2) and TRBJ2-1; 12 bases line up with TRBD1. The V gene end was trimmed by 3 bases and the J gene end by 8 bases; junction bases not matched to a gene: 8. The CDR3 consists of 16 residues. Germline CDR1 reads LGHDT; CDR2 reads YNNKEL (reference sequence). The CDR3 is CASSQVTGQGAHEQFF. The CDR3 DNA sequence: TGTGCCAGCAGCCAGGTCACGGGACAGGGGGCACATGAGCAGTTCTTC.

This clone was counted a single time. This chain uses TRBV10-1 with TRBJ2-1, with TRBD1 matching 7 bases. Germline-derived CDR1 and CDR2 are WNHNN and SYGVQD (reference sequence). The CDR3 loop spans 15 amino acids. J lost 9 bases, V lost 6 bases, and 14 bases had no gene match. In DNA, the CDR3 is TGCGCCAGCAGCGACCGGGACAGATATGTAGGTGAGCAGTTCTTC. Translation gives CASSDRDRYVGEQFF.

This clone was found once. The chain recombines TRBV12-3 or TRBV12-4 with TRBJ1-4, with no clear D. The CDR3 is 13 amino acids. The ends were cut back, 9 bases at V and 1 base at J, with 9 bases in the middle. The CDR3 bases are TGTGCCAGTCTCCGGGGAACTAATGAAAAACTGTTTTTT. This translates into CASLRGTNEKLFF.

V and J are TRBV14 and TRBJ1-1, with D possibly matching TRBD1 (5 bases). V was shortened by 2 bases and J by 0 bases, with 13 bases between the two germline ends. There are 16 residues in the CDR3. CDR1 SGHDN and CDR2 FVKESK come from the germline V gene. CDR3 in amino acids: CASSQQGLWMNTEAFF. CDR3 nucleotides: TGTGCCAGCAGCCAACAGGGTTTATGGATGAACACTGAAGCTTTCTTT.

The V call is TRBV10-1, the J call TRBJ1-2; D call uncertain. The V gene lost 7 bases and the J gene lost 0 bases, with 6 bases spanning the gap. CDR1 and CDR2 from the germline V gene are WNHNN and SYGVQD (reference sequence). There are 12 residues in the CDR3. The CDR3 here is CASIGPNYGYTF. Here the CDR3 DNA reads TGCGCCAGCATCGGTCCTAACTATGGCTACACCTTC.

The gene calls are TRBV6-6 and TRBJ1-4; 12 bases are a match to TRBD1. Germline V gives CDR1 MNHNY, CDR2 SVGAGI (reference sequence). There are 14 residues in the CDR3. J gave up 7 bases and V 4 bases, and 1 base lay outside the gene matches. CDR3 sequence reads: CASSSGQGAEKLFF. The DNA of the CDR3 is TGTGCCAGCAGTTCGGGACAGGGGGCTGAAAAACTGTTTTTT.

The genes are TRBV19 and TRBJ2-1; TRBD2 aligns across 11 bases. Trimming at V came to 3 bases and at J to 5 bases, leaving 3 bases not matched to a gene. Germline assignment: CDR1 LNHDA and CDR2 SQIVND (reference sequence). CDR3 length: 15 residues. The CDR3 loop is CASSMGTSGHNEQFF. The DNA of the CDR3 is TGTGCCAGTAGTATGGGGACTAGCGGTCACAATGAGCAGTTCTTC.

With respect to this clone: One junction end disagrees with the germline gene, perhaps due to a read error. This chain links TRBV7-7 with TRBJ2-5, with D perhaps assigned TRBD1 or TRBD2 (5 bases each). Germline CDR1 and CDR2: SSHAT and FNYEAQ (reference sequence). The CDR3 has 16 residues. The CDR3 loop reads CASSLGVSGTQETQYF. The DNA for the CDR3 is TGTGCTAGCAGCTTAGGGGTCTCGGGAACCCAAGAGACCCAGTACTTC.

The chain links TRBV12-3 or TRBV12-4 to TRBJ2-5; D is ambiguous. Trimming pared 3 bases from V and 5 bases from J, leaving 10 bases between. The CDR3 has 13 residues. Here the CDR3 DNA reads TGTGCCAGCAGTTTCGCCGGGTGGGAGACCCAGTACTTC. This codes for CASSFAGWETQYF.

The J gene is TRBJ2-7, the V gene TRBV27; D ambiguous. This CDR3 region has 14 residues. V was shortened by 5 bases and J by 3 bases, with 14 bases between the two germline ends. CDR1 is MNHEY, CDR2 SMNVEV, per germline (reference sequence). The CDR3 bases are TGTGCCAGCAGTAGAGCAGGTTCCCTCTACGAGCAGTACTTC. It codes for CASSRAGSLYEQYF.

The chain is built from TRBV18 and TRBJ2-2, with 11 bases aligning to TRBD2. J was trimmed by 1 base and V by 1 base; bases with no gene match: 8. Germline values: CDR1 KGHSH, CDR2 LQKENI. The CDR3 spans 19 residues. The DNA for the CDR3 is TGTGCCAGCTCACCACTTGGGAGACTAGCGGGACAGAACACCGGGGAGCTGTTTTTT. It translates to CASSPLGRLAGQNTGELFF.

The chain joins TRBV7-9 to TRBJ1-6; D is unresolved. Trimming took off 5 bases at V and 8 bases at J, with 10 bases between the two ends. The CDR3 consists of 13 residues. Germline assignment: CDR1 SEHNR and CDR2 FQNEAQ (reference sequence). CDR3 amino acids: CASSLEGDSPLHF. The CDR3 region has the DNA TGTGCCAGCAGCCTCGAAGGAGATTCACCCCTCCACTTT.

The genes are TRBV5-4 and TRBJ2-7; TRBD1 aligns across 10 bases. V shed 4 bases and J 3 bases; nucleotides not matched to a gene: 1. CDR3 length: 13 residues. Germline CDR1 SGHNT, CDR2 YYREEE (reference sequence). CDR3 in DNA: TGTGCCAGCAGCGGACAGGGGGTCTACGAGCAGTACTTC. Translated, it gives CASSGQGVYEQYF.

Turning to this clone: It may be a read error: a sequence one base away is much more abundant. The V call is TRBV5-6, the J call TRBJ1-1; no definite D call. Trimming took 0 bases from V and 1 from J, leaving 4 bases between them. CDR1 and CDR2 (germline): SGHDT, YYEEEE. This CDR3 spans 13 amino acids. The DNA for the CDR3 is TGTGCCAGCAGCTTGGGAGGGAACACTGAAGCTTTCTTT. It codes for CASSLGGNTEAFF.